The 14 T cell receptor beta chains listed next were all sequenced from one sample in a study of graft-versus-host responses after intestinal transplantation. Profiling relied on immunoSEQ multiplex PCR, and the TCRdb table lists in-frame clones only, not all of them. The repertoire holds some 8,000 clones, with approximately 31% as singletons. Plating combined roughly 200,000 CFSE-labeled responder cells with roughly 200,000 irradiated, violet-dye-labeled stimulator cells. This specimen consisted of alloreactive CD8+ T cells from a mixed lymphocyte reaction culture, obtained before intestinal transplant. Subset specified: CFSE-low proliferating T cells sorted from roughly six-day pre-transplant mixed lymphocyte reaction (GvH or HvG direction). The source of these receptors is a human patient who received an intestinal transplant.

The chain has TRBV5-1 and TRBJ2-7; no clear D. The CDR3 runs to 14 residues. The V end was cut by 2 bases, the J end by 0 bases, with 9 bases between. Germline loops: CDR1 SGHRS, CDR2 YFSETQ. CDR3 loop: CASSFGGLSYEQYF. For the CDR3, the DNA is TGCGCCAGCAGCTTTGGTGGCCTCTCCTACGAGCAGTACTTC.

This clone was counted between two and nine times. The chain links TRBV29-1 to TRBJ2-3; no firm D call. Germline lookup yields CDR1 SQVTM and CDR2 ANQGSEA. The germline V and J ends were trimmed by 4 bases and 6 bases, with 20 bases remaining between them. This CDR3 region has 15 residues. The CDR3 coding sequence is TGCAGCGTTGTCCCGGCTGAGTCGGTAGCCGATACGCAGTATTTT. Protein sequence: CSVVPAESVADTQYF.

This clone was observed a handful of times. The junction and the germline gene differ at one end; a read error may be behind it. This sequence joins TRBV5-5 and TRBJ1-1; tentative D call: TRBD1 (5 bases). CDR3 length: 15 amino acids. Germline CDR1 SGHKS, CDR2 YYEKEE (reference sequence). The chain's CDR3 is CASSQGGQGLGPAFF. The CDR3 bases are TGCGCCAGCAGCCAAGGTGGGCAGGGACTAGGGCCAGCTTTCTTT.

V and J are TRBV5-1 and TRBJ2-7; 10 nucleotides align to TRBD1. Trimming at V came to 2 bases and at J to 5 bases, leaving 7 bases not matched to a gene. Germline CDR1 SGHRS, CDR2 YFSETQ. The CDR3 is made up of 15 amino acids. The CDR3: CASSLQGQGVDEQYF. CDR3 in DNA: TGCGCCAGCAGCTTACAAGGACAGGGGGTTGACGAGCAGTACTTC.

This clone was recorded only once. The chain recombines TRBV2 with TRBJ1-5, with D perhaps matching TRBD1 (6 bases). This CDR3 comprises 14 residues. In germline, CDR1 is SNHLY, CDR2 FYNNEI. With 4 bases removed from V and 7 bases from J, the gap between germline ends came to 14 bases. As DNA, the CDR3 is TGTGCCAGCAGTGTCCGGGACAACAGGCAGCCCCAGCATTTT. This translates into CASSVRDNRQPQHF.

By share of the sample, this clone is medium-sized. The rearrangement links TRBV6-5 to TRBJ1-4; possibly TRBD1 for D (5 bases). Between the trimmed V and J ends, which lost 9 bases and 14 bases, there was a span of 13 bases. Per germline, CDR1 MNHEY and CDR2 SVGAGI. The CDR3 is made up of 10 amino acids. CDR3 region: CARYRQTLFF. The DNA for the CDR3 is TGTGCCAGATACCGACAGACGCTGTTTTTT.

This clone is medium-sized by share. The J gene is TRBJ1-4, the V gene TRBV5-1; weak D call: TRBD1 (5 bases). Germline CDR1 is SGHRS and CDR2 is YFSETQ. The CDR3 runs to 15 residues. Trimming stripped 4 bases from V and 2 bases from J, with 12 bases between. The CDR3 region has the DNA TGCGCCAGCAGCGAGGACCGGGGGACTAATGAAAAACTGTTTTTT. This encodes CASSEDRGTNEKLFF.

Written as DNA, the CDR3 is TGTGCCAGCAGTTTGCTCGGGAGCGTCAATGAGCAGTTCTTC. Amino acid sequence: CASSLLGSVNEQFF. The V and J genes are TRBV28 and TRBJ2-1, with D possibly TRBD2 on 6 matching bases. The CDR3 loop spans 14 amino acids. V was cut by 3 bases and J by 6 bases, with 12 bases left in between. Germline V gene lookup returns CDR1 MDHEN and CDR2 SYDVKM. Full variable domain (missing parts from reference TRBV28 and TRBJ2-1): DVKVTQSSRYLVKRTGEKVFLECVQDMDHENMFWYRQDPGLGLRLIYFSYDVKMKEKGDIPEGYSVSREKKERFSLILESASTNQTSMYLCASSLLGSVNEQFFGPGTRLTVL.

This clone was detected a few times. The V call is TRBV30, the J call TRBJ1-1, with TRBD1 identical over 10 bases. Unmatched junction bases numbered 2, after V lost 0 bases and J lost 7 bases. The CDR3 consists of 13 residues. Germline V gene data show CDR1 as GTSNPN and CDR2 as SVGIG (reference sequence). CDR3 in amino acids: CAWSVGTGVEAFF. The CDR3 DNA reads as TGTGCCTGGAGTGTAGGGACAGGGGTTGAAGCTTTCTTT. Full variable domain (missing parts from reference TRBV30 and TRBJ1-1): SQTIHQWPATLVQPVGSPLSLECTVEGTSNPNLYWYRQAAGRGLQLLFYSVGIGQISSEVPQNLSASRPQDRQFILSSKKLLLSDSGFYLCAWSVGTGVEAFFGQGTRLTVV.

The CDR3 DNA reads as TGTGCCAGCAGCTTTCTCGGGAGCCGCCAATTACAAGAGACCCAGTACTTC. It translates to CASSFLGSRQLQETQYF. V and J are TRBV7-9 and TRBJ2-5, with D maybe TRBD2 (6 bases). V lost 3 bases, J lost 2 bases, and 19 bases lay in between. The germline CDR1 and CDR2 sequences are SEHNR and FQNEAQ (reference sequence). The CDR3 length is 17 residues. The complete variable domain, with remaining parts taken from reference TRBV7-9 and TRBJ2-5, reads DTGVSQNPRHKITKRGQNVTFRCDPISEHNRLYWYRQTLGQGPEFLTYFQNEAQLEKSRLLSDRFSAERPKGSFSTLEIQRTEQGDSAMYLCASSFLGSRQLQETQYFGPGTRLLVL.

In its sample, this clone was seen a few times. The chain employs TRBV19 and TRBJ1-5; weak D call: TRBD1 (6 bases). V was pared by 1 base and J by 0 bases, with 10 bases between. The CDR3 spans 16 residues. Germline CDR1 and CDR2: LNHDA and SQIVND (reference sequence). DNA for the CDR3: TGTGCCAGTAGTATAGTAGGGACATATAGCAATCAGCCCCAGCATTTT. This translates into CASSIVGTYSNQPQHF.

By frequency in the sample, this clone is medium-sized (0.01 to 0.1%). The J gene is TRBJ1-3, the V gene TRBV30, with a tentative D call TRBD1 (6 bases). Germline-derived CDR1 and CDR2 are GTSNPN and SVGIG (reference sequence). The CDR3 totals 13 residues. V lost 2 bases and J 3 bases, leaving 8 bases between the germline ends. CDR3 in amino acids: CAWSTGHGNTIYF. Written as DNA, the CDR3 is TGTGCCTGGAGTACAGGGCATGGAAACACCATATATTTT.

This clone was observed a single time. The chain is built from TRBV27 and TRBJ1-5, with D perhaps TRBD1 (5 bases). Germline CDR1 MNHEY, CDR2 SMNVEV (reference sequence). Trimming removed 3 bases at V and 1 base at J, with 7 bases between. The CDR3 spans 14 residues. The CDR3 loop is CASSLQGSNQPQHF. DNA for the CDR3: TGTGCCAGCAGTTTGCAGGGCAGCAATCAGCCCCAGCATTTT.

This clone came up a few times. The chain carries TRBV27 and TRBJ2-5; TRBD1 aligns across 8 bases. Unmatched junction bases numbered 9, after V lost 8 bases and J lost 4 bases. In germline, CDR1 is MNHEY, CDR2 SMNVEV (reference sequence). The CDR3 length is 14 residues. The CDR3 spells CASARRGRGETQYF. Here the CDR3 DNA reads TGTGCCAGCGCGCGCAGGGGGCGCGGAGAGACCCAGTACTTC.